The rows below give T cell receptor beta chains drawn from one sample of a study of blood T cell repertoires in COVID-19. Clones were sequenced by immunoSEQ multiplex PCR, and TCRdb holds only the in-frame ones, with some missing. The sample has around 330,000 clones; around 89% are singletons. Sequenced: peripheral blood. These receptors were collected from a woman in her forties or fifties with active or convalescent COVID-19. Both conserved end residues are part of each CDR3. A D gene is named only where the DNA matches it firmly. A clone size is listed for some rows: how often the clone was seen (once, few, many), or a class if it is expanded.

j_call | d_call | v_call | clone_size | cdr3_nt | cdr3_aa
TRBJ2-2 | . | TRBV27 | . | TGTGCCAGCGCGAGACAGGTCAGCACCGGGGAGCTGTTTTTT | CASARQVSTGELFF
TRBJ2-1 | TRBD2 | TRBV3-1/TRBV3-2 | few | TGTGCCAGCAGCCCAGAAGGGACTAGCGTTCGCAATGAGCAGTTCTTC | CASSPEGTSVRNEQFF
TRBJ1-2 | . | TRBV29-1 | . | TGCAGCGTTGAAGGAACCCCCCAGAGGAATGGCTACACCTTC | CSVEGTPQRNGYTF
TRBJ2-3 | TRBD1 | TRBV29-1 | . | TGCAGCGTTGTTCAAACAGGGGGCGCAGATACGCAGTATTTT | CSVVQTGGADTQYF
TRBJ2-1 | TRBD2 | TRBV3-1/TRBV3-2 | . | TGTGCCAGCAGCCGGTTGGGACTAGCGGGAGGAAATGAGCAGTTCTTC | CASSRLGLAGGNEQFF
TRBJ2-1 | . | TRBV23-1 | . | TGCGCCAGCACAAGGGGGGGATACAATGAGCAGTTCTTC | CASTRGGYNEQFF
TRBJ1-3 | TRBD1 | TRBV7-2 | . | TGTGCCAGCAGCTCACAGGGGGCGGCTGGAAACACCATATATTTT | CASSSQGAAGNTIYF
TRBJ1-1 | TRBD1 | TRBV2 | . | TGTGCCAGCAGTTTTACAGGGGGCACTGAAGCTTTCTTT | CASSFTGGTEAFF
TRBJ1-2 | . | TRBV19 | . | TGTGCCAGTAGTATAGATCCAGAACAAAACTATGGCTACACCTTC | CASSIDPEQNYGYTF
TRBJ2-5 | TRBD2 | TRBV7-2 | . | TGTGCCAGCAGCTTAGAACTAGCGGGGGGGGTAGAGACCCAGTACTTC | CASSLELAGGVETQYF
TRBJ1-2 | TRBD1 | TRBV3-1/TRBV3-2 | few | TGTGCCAGCAGCCAAGAGAGTAGACAGGGCCGCTATGGCTACACCTTC | CASSQESRQGRYGYTF
TRBJ2-1 | TRBD2 | TRBV4-3 | . | TGCGCCAGCAGCCAAACGTCGGGAGCGGGAAACCTTTACAATGAGCAGTTCTTC | CASSQTSGAGNLYNEQFF
TRBJ1-6 | . | TRBV3-1/TRBV3-2 | once | TGTGCCAGCGGCGACATTTATGTGTCTTCACCCCTCCACTTT | CASGDIYVSSPLHF
TRBJ2-7 | . | TRBV7-9 | . | TGTGCCAGCAGCTTTTTACAGGGCTCAAAGGATGTACTGTACTTC | CASSFLQGSKDVLYF
TRBJ2-1 | TRBD1 | TRBV28 | . | TGTGCCAGCAGTGAAGGGACAGGGGGGAATGAGCAGTTCTTC | CASSEGTGGNEQFF